The subject of this entry is one T cell receptor (beta chain). The antigen is undetermined. These data belong to a study of shared clonotypes between healthy human individuals. Study-level results: The diversity represented, both genetic and in exposure history, was limited by few donors.

CD45RO-negative, CCR7-selected cells formed the naive CD8 fraction, which excluded terminally differentiated effector memory CD45RA+ cells. Between the trimmed V and J ends, which lost 2 bases and 0 bases, there was a span of 19 bases. The CDR3 runs to 19 residues. Germline V gene data show CDR1 as MNHEY and CDR2 as SMNVEV (reference sequence). The data were produced by immunoSEQ multiplex PCR, yet TCRdb's version contains in-frame clones alone and is incomplete. The sample includes roughly 2.1 million clones, 85% to 95% of them seen just once. This sequence joins TRBV27 and TRBJ2-2, with D perhaps matching TRBD2 (6 bases). This clonotype was sampled from a young man in good health. Some clones in this sample may be carry-over from other donors' samples. Sequenced sample: naive CD8+ T cells from PBMCs. The chain's CDR3 is CASSLDLPGTLTNTGELFF. The DNA of the CDR3 is TGTGCCAGCAGTTTAGATTTGCCCGGGACTCTTACGAACACCGGGGAGCTGTTTTTT.